This T cell receptor beta chain came from a study of cytomegalovirus exposure and HLA in healthy donors. Germline V lookup: CDR1 MDHEN, CDR2 SYDVKM. The length of the CDR3 is 15 residues. The V gene end was trimmed by 6 bases and the J gene end by 4 bases; junction bases not matched to a gene: 9. Broader study findings: It was reported that the classifier diagnosed cytomegalovirus status with high specificity and sensitivity in both the original and validation cohorts. Earlier analysis looked at TCR beta V segments, and most were productive about 87% or about 30% of the time. TCR beta chain V- and J-gene trimming was linked, in a later analysis, to a missense variant in DCLRE1C.

To note about this clone: No antigen is known for it.

Use of 60 Vbeta and 13 Jbeta primers characterized the PCR. Generated by immunoSEQ multiplex PCR, the TCRdb table keeps only in-frame clones and is missing some. The sample holds approximately 150,000 clones, more than 60% seen once. The receptor comes from a man aged 18 to 29 in good health and CMV-seropositive. The chain employs TRBV28 and TRBJ1-5, with TRBD1 matching 7 bases. Sequencing was performed on PBMCs. CDR3 residues: CASSERQGPNQPQHF. DNA of the CDR3: TGTGCCAGCAGCGAGAGACAGGGACCAAATCAGCCCCAGCATTTT. The full variable domain, with the rest looked up from reference TRBV28 and TRBJ1-5, is DVKVTQSSRYLVKRTGEKVFLECVQDMDHENMFWYRQDPGLGLRLIYFSYDVKMKEKGDIPEGYSVSREKKERFSLILESASTNQTSMYLCASSERQGPNQPQHFGDGTRLSIL.